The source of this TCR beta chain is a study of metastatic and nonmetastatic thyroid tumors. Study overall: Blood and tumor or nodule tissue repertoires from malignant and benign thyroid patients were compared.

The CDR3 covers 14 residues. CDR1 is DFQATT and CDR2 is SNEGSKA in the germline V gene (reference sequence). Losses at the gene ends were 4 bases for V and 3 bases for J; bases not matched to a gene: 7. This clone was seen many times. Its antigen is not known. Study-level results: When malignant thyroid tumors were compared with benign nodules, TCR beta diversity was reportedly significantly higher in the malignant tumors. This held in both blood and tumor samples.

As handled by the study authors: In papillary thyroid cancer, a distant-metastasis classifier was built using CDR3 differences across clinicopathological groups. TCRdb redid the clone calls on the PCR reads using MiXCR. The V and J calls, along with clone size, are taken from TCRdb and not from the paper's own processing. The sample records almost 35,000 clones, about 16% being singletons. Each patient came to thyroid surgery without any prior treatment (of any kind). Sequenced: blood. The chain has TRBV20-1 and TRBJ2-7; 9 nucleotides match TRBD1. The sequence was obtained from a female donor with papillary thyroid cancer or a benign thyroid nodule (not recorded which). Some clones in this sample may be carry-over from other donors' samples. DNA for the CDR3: TGCAGTGCTAACCCGGGACAGGGACTCTACGAGCAGTACTTC. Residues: CSANPGQGLYEQYF.